This is a list of T cell receptor beta chains from one sample in a study of blood T cell repertoires in COVID-19. Here immunoSEQ multiplex PCR was the method, and the copy in TCRdb shows in-frame clones only, minus some. The table shows about 25,000 clones, with roughly 79% occurring only once. Sequences were obtained from peripheral blood. These receptors were taken from a man between 65 and 85 years old with acute or convalescent COVID-19. Each CDR3 is given with its conserved first and last residue. Fields, in order: CDR3 length, D gene, V gene, clone size, J gene, CDR3 DNA, CDR3 protein. A D gene is named only where the DNA matches it firmly. Clone sizes are given selectively: once, few, many, or a class where the clone is expanded.

13,-,TRBV10-3,-,TRBJ2-1,TGTGCCATCAGCCGGGACACCTACAATGAGCAGTTCTTC,CAISRDTYNEQFF
15,TRBD1,TRBV25-1,few,TRBJ1-6,TGTGCCAGCAAACCGGGACAGGGCATTTATTCACCCCTCCACTTT,CASKPGQGIYSPLHF
14,TRBD1,TRBV30,-,TRBJ1-5,TGTGCCTGGAGTGAGGGACAGGGAAACCAGCCCCAGCATTTT,CAWSEGQGNQPQHF
15,TRBD2,TRBV9,-,TRBJ2-3,TGTGCCAGTACCCTACTAGCGGGGGTCGATGCTACGCAGTATTTT,CASTLLAGVDATQYF
12,-,TRBV6-4,-,TRBJ2-1,TGTGCCAGCACGGGAGTCTACAATGAGCAGTTCTTC,CASTGVYNEQFF
15,-,TRBV7-2,-,TRBJ2-1,TGTGCCAGCAGCTTTGGCGGGGGCCTTCAAAATGAGCAGTTCTTC,CASSFGGGLQNEQFF
14,-,TRBV5-1,once,TRBJ2-5,TGCGCCAGCAGCCGAGGTGAATTGGGAGAGACCCAGTACTTC,CASSRGELGETQYF
14,TRBD1,TRBV5-1,-,TRBJ2-2,TGCGCCAGCACGGGACAGGGGGCTTCCGGGGAGCTGTTTTTT,CASTGQGASGELFF
15,-,TRBV30,-,TRBJ2-6,TGTGCCTGGAGTCAAGCGTTGCGGGGGGCCAACGTCCTGACTTTC,CAWSQALRGANVLTF
14,TRBD1,TRBV12-5,once,TRBJ2-3,TGTGCTAGTGGTTCAGGACAGGGGCCAGATACGCAGTATTTT,CASGSGQGPDTQYF
13,-,TRBV10-3,-,TRBJ1-1,TGTGCCATCAGTGCGCAGGGGAATACTGAAGCTTTCTTT,CAISAQGNTEAFF
13,-,TRBV4-3,once,TRBJ1-1,TGCGCCAGCAGCCAAGGGCAGAACACTGAAGCTTTCTTT,CASSQGQNTEAFF
15,-,TRBV6-5,-,TRBJ2-7,TGTGCCAGCAGTTATATCGGCGGGGCAGGCTACGAGCAGTACTTC,CASSYIGGAGYEQYF
14,TRBD1,TRBV19,-,TRBJ2-4,TGTGCCAGTAGTGCTGGGACAGGCAAAAACATTCAGTACTTC,CASSAGTGKNIQYF
13,TRBD1,TRBV18,-,TRBJ1-1,TGTGCCAGCTCCGGGGACAGCGGCGGACAAGCTTTCTTT,CASSGDSGGQAFF
16,-,TRBV19,-,TRBJ2-3,TGTGCCAGTAGTATCGGGGCGGGGGCTAGCACAGATACGCAGTATTTT,CASSIGAGASTDTQYF
13,-,TRBV3-1/TRBV3-2,-,TRBJ1-2,TGTGCCAGCAGTCGGGACAAGAACTATGGCTACACCTTC,CASSRDKNYGYTF
15,TRBD1,TRBV10-3,once,TRBJ1-1,TGTGCCATCAGGGGGACAGGGCAGGCAGAGAGTGAAGCTTTCTTT,CAIRGTGQAESEAFF
15,TRBD1,TRBV7-9,-,TRBJ1-1,TGTGCCAGCAGCTCGATCCGGACAGGGGGGACTGAAGCTTTCTTT,CASSSIRTGGTEAFF
12,-,TRBV19,few,TRBJ2-5,TGTGCCAGTAGTCAGGGACTGCAGACCCAGTACTTC,CASSQGLQTQYF
15,TRBD1,TRBV11-2,-,TRBJ2-1,TGTGCCAGCAGCGGGTTTGGACAGGGTTTTGGTGAGCAGTTCTTC,CASSGFGQGFGEQFF
13,TRBD1,TRBV12-3/TRBV12-4,-,TRBJ2-5,TGTGCCAGCAGTTTGGACAGGTCCTCTACCCAGTACTTC,CASSLDRSSTQYF
15,TRBD1,TRBV27,few,TRBJ1-5,TGTGCCAGCAGCTTCGGGACAGGGTATAACCAGCCCCAGCATTTT,CASSFGTGYNQPQHF
14,-,TRBV10-2,-,TRBJ2-3,TGCGCCAGCAGGGTCCGTAGCAACCCAGATACGCAGTATTTT,CASRVRSNPDTQYF
14,-,TRBV2,-,TRBJ2-3,TGTGCCAGCAGTGACCTAGCTAATTCAGATACGCAGTATTTT,CASSDLANSDTQYF
15,-,TRBV7-6,few,TRBJ2-7,TGTGCCAGCAGCTTAGGACAGAGCCTCCTAGACGAGCAGTACTTC,CASSLGQSLLDEQYF
13,-,TRBV5-1,-,TRBJ2-3,TGCGCCAGCAGCAGGGACATCACAGATACGCAGTATTTT,CASSRDITDTQYF
14,TRBD1,TRBV18,-,TRBJ1-1,TGTGCCAGCTCCCAACAGGGGCGGGGTACTGAAGCTTTCTTT,CASSQQGRGTEAFF
13,TRBD1,TRBV19,medium-sized,TRBJ2-7,TGTGCCAGTAGTTCCGGGACAGGGTACGAGCAGTACTTC,CASSSGTGYEQYF
15,-,TRBV19,-,TRBJ2-1,TGTGCCAGTAGTGGTGGGGACAGCGGGCCCAATGAGCAGTTCTTC,CASSGGDSGPNEQFF
19,-,TRBV4-2,-,TRBJ1-6,TGTGCCAGCAGCCAAGATAGGACTGACGTCCGCTCCTATAATTCACCCCTCCACTTT,CASSQDRTDVRSYNSPLHF
14,-,TRBV3-1/TRBV3-2,-,TRBJ1-2,TGTGCCAGCAGCCAAGTTATCTCAGGGGTTGGCTACACCTTC,CASSQVISGVGYTF
14,TRBD2,TRBV10-2,-,TRBJ2-7,TGCGCCAGCAGACAGACTAGCGGGAGCTCCGAGCAGTACTTC,CASRQTSGSSEQYF
15,-,TRBV20-1,once,TRBJ1-1,TGCAGTGCTAGTATCCCGGGAGGTTCCACTGGTGAAGCTTTCTTT,CSASIPGGSTGEAFF
16,TRBD2,TRBV5-1,-,TRBJ2-7,TGCGCCAGCAGCTTGGCCGAAACTAGCGGCTCGGACGAGCAGTACTTC,CASSLAETSGSDEQYF
12,-,TRBV19,-,TRBJ1-2,TGTGCCAGTAGGGGGGGGCTGGAAGGCTACACCTTC,CASRGGLEGYTF
15,-,TRBV2,-,TRBJ2-5,TGTGCCAGCAGTGAAGATAGGTGGGGCCAGGAGACCCAGTACTTC,CASSEDRWGQETQYF
16,-,TRBV4-1,-,TRBJ1-1,TGCGCCAGCAGCGCTCTTACTCAGGTTGGGAACACTGAAGCTTTCTTT,CASSALTQVGNTEAFF
15,-,TRBV7-9,few,TRBJ1-5,TGTGCCAGCAGCTTAGTTTCAGGGCGAAATCAGCCCCAGCATTTT,CASSLVSGRNQPQHF
15,TRBD2,TRBV19,few,TRBJ2-3,TGTGCCAGTAGTCTCTCAGCGGGAGGCGCAGATACGCAGTATTTT,CASSLSAGGADTQYF
12,-,TRBV30,-,TRBJ1-2,TGTGCCTGGAGAGGAAGCGTGTATGGCTACACCTTC,CAWRGSVYGYTF
14,TRBD1,TRBV6-6,-,TRBJ1-1,TGTGCCAGCAAACCGCCACAGGGGAACCCTGAAGCTTTCTTT,CASKPPQGNPEAFF
12,-,TRBV14,-,TRBJ2-7,TGTGCCAGCAGCCAAAGCACTAGCAGGCAGTACTTC,CASSQSTSRQYF